This T cell receptor beta chain appears in the sequencing data of a study of cytomegalovirus exposure and HLA in healthy donors. Overall study findings and caveats: Rarity held for most TCR sequences, but there were some public TCRs that occurred in many donors. The classifier was said to identify cytomegalovirus status with high specificity and sensitivity. That first-cohort TCR clusters tended to co-occur in the roughly 130 validation repertoires was found in a later analysis.

V lost 3 bases and J 4 bases, leaving 6 bases between the germline ends. Per germline, CDR1 LNHDA and CDR2 SQIVND (reference sequence). The CDR3 has 12 amino acids. Assay used: immunoSEQ multiplex PCR; TCRdb lists only in-frame clones, some missing. The data hold 150,000 to 200,000 clones, with roughly 80% observed a single time. Of note for this clone: Its antigen is undetermined.

The sequenced sample was PBMCs. The chain carries TRBV19 and TRBJ1-1, with D hard to call. The source is a man under 40 in good health and CMV-seropositive. CDR3 sequence (DNA): TGTGCCAGTAGTATCGAGGCCACTGAAGCTTTCTTT. Translating gives CASSIEATEAFF.